This T cell receptor beta chain was captured in a study of response to subunit inactivated influenza vaccine. This CDR3 region has 16 residues. Trimming took 1 base from V and 2 from J, leaving 12 bases between them. Germline CDR1 is SGHTA and CDR2 is FQGNSA. TCRdb used MiXCR to reprocess the RT-PCR reads, holding one entry per CDR3 protein. Seen here are about 650,000 distinct CDR3 sequences, approximately 15% observed once, and the top ten hold more than 9%. Overall study findings and caveats: Each seasonal influenza vaccination recruits few new T cells, the authors suggested.

This clonotype was detected ten times or more. Its antigen is unidentified. The receptor's source is a man between 50 and 59 years old who received an inactivated influenza vaccine. The rearrangement joins TRBV7-2 to TRBJ1-3; no firm D call. Sequenced here: PBMCs from blood, sampled less than 13 days after vaccination. The CDR3 nucleotides are TGTGCCAGCAGCTTAGTTGGCTCTTTGGCTGGAAACACCATATATTTT. Protein product: CASSLVGSLAGNTIYF.